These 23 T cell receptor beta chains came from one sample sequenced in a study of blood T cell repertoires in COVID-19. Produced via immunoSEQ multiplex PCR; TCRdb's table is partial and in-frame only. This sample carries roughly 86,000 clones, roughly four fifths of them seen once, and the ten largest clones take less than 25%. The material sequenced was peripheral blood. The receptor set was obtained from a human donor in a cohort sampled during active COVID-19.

The CDR3 loop is CASSRWADPGATLHF. In DNA form, the CDR3 reads TGTGCCAGCAGCCGTTGGGCGGACCCGGGAGCGACCCTCCACTTT. The chain couples TRBV3-1 (or the pseudogene TRBV3-2) to TRBJ1-6; D remains ambiguous. Germline V gene lookup returns CDR1 LGHDT and CDR2 YNNKEL (reference sequence). The CDR3 has 15 amino acids. Trimming shortened V by 4 bases and J by 14 bases, and 21 bases separated the two germline ends.

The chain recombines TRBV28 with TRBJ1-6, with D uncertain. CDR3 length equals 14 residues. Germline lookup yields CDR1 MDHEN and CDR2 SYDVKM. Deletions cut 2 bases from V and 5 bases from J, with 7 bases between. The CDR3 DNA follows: TGTGCCAGCAGTTTAGAGGGTCATAATTCACCCCTCCACTTT. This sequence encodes CASSLEGHNSPLHF.

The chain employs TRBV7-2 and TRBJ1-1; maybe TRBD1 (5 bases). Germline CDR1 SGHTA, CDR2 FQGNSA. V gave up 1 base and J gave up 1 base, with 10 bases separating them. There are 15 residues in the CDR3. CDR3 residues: CASSLGPDRNTEAFF. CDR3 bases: TGTGCCAGCAGCTTAGGTCCAGACAGGAACACTGAAGCTTTCTTT. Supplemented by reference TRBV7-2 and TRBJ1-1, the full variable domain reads GAGVSQSPSNKVTEKGKDVELRCDPISGHTALYWYRQSLGQGLEFLIYFQGNSAPDKSGLPSDRFSAERTGGSVSTLTIQRTQQEDSAVYLCASSLGPDRNTEAFFGQGTRLTVV.

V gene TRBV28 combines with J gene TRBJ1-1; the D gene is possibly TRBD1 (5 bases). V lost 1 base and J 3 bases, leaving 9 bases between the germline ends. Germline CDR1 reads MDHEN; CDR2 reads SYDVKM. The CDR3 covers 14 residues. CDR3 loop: CASSLFEGDTEAFF. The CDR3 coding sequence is TGTGCCAGCAGTTTATTTGAAGGGGACACTGAAGCTTTCTTT.

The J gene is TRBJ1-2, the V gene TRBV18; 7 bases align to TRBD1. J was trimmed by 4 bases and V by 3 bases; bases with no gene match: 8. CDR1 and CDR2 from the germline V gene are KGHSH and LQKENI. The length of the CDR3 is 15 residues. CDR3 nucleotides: TGTGCCAGCTCACCCGAGGCAGGGGGACTCTATGGCTACACCTTC. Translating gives CASSPEAGGLYGYTF.

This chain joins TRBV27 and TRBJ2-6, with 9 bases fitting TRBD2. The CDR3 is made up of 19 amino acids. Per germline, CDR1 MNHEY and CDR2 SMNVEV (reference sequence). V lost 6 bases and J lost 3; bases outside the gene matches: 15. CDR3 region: CASSPAGGYSRGGANVLTF. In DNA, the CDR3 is TGTGCCAGCAGCCCGGCGGGGGGGTACTCCCGAGGTGGGGCCAACGTCCTGACTTTC.

The CDR3 DNA is TGTGCCAGCAGGCGACAGGGTGCGCAAGAGACCCAGTACTTC. Amino acid sequence: CASRRQGAQETQYF. The chain carries TRBV6-5 and TRBJ2-5, with TRBD1 matching over 7 bases. CDR1 is MNHEY and CDR2 is SVGAGI in the germline V gene. V trimming: 6 bases; J trimming: 2 bases; junction bases outside the gene matches: 6. This CDR3 has 14 residues.

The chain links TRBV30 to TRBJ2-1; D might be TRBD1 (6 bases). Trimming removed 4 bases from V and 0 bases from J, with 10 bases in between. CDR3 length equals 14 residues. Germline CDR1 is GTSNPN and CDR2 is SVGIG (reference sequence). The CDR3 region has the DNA TGTGCCTGGACGCAGGGGAGCTCCTACAATGAGCAGTTCTTC. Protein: CAWTQGSSYNEQFF.

The chain's CDR3 is CASSPATGSGNTIYF. The DNA for the CDR3 is TGTGCCAGCAGTCCCGCGACAGGGTCAGGAAACACCATATATTTT. The rearrangement links TRBV28 to TRBJ1-3; 7 bases match TRBD1. This CDR3 region has 15 residues. The junction had 8 bases not matched to a gene; V was cut back by 5 bases and J by 4 bases. Per germline, CDR1 MDHEN and CDR2 SYDVKM.

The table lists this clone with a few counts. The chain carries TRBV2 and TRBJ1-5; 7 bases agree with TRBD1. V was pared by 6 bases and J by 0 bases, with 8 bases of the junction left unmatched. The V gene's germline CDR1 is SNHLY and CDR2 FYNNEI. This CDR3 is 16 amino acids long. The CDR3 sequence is CASSRDRGVSNQPQHF. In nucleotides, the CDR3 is TGTGCCAGCAGCCGGGACAGAGGCGTTAGCAATCAGCCCCAGCATTTT.

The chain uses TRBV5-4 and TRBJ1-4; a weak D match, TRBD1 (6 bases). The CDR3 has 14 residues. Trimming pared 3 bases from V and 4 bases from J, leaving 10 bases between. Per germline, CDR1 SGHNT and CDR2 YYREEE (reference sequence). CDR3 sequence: CASSSQGHNEKLFF. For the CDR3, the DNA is TGTGCCAGCAGCTCACAGGGACATAATGAAAAACTGTTTTTT.

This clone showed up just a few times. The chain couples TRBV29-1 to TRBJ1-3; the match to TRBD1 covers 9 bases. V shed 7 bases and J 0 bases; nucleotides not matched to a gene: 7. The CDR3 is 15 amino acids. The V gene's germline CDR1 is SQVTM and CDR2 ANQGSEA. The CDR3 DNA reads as TGCAGCGCGGTTACAGGGGGCCTCTCTGGAAACACCATATATTTT. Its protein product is CSAVTGGLSGNTIYF.

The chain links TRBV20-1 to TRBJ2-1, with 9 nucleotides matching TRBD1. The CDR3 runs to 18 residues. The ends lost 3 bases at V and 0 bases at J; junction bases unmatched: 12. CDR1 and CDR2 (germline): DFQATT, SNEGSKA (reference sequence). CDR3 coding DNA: TGCAGTGCTAGTTCTCTACTGACAGGGGGGGCCTCCTACAATGAGCAGTTCTTC. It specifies CSASSLLTGGASYNEQFF.

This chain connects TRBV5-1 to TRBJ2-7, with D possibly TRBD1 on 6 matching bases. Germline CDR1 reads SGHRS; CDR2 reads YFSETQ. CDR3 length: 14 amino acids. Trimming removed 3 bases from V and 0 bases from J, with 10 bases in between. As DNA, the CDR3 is TGCGCCAGCAGCTCGACAGGTCCCTCCTACGAGCAGTACTTC. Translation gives CASSSTGPSYEQYF.

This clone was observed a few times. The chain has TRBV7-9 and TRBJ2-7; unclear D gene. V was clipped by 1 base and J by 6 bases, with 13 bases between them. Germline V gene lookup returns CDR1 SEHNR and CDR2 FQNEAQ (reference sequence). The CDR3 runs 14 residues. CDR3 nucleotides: TGTGCCAGCAGCTTAGACGGCAGGTGGGTCGAGCAGTACTTC. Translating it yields CASSLDGRWVEQYF.

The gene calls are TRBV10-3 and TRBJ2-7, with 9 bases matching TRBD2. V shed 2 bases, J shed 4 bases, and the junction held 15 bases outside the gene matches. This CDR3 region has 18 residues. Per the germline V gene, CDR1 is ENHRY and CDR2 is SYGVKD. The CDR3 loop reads CAISEPRRGSGGGYEQYF. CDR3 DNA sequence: TGTGCCATCAGTGAGCCCCGCAGGGGTAGCGGGGGCGGGTACGAGCAGTACTTC.

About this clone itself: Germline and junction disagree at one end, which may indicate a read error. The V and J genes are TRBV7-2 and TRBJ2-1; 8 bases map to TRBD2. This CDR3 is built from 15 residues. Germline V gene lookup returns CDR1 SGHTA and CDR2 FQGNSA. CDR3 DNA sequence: TGTGCCAGCAGCTTCCTATTGGGCGGGGGGCGGCCCGCCGTCTTC. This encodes CASSFLLGGGRPAVF. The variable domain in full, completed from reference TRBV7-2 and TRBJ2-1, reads GAGVSQSPSNKVTEKGKDVELRCDPISGHTALYWYRQSLGQGLEFLIYFQGNSAPDKSGLPSDRFSAERTGGSVSTLTIQRTQQEDSAVYLCASSFLLGGGRPAVFGPGTRLTVL.

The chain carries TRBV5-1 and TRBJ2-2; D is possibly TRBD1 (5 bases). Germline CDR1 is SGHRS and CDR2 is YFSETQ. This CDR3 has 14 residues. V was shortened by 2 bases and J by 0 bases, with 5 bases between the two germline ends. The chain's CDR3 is CASSLQANTGELFF. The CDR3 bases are TGCGCCAGCAGCTTACAGGCGAACACCGGGGAGCTGTTTTTT.

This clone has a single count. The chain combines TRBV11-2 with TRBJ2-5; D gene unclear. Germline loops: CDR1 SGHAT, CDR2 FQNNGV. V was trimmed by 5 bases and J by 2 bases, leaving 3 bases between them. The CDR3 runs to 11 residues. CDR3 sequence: CASSPQETQYF. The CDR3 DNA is TGTGCCAGCAGCCCACAAGAGACCCAGTACTTC.

CDR3 protein: CASSDTITGQVHEQYF. The CDR3, as DNA: TGTGCCAGCAGTGACACCATAACCGGACAGGTCCACGAGCAGTACTTC. The chain combines TRBV6-4 with TRBJ2-7; TRBD1 aligns across 7 bases. The CDR3 consists of 16 residues. The ends lost 2 bases at V and 5 bases at J; junction bases unmatched: 12. CDR1 is MRHNA, CDR2 SNTAGT, per germline.

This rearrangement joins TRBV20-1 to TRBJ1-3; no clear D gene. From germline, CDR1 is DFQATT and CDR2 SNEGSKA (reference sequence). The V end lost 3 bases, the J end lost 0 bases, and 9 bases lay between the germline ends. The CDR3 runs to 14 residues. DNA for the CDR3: TGCAGTGCTAGTGACGTACACTCTGGAAACACCATATATTTT. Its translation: CSASDVHSGNTIYF.

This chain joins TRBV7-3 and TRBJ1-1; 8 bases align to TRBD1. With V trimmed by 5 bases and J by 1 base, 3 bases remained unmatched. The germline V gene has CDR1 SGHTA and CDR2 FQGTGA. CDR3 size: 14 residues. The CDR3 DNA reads TGTGCCAGCAGCCAGGGGGCGCAGAACACTGAAGCTTTCTTT. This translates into CASSQGAQNTEAFF.

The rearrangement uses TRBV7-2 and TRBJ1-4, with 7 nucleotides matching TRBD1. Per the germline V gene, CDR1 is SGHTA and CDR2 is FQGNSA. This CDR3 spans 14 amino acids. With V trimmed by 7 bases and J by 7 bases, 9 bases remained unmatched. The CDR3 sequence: CASTALQGSEKLFF. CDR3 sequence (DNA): TGTGCCAGCACTGCCTTACAGGGGAGTGAAAAACTGTTTTTT.